This T cell receptor beta chain was sequenced during a study of blood T cell repertoires in COVID-19. The wider study: From the United States, Italy and Spain came samples of acute and convalescent COVID-19. Sample material is recorded as cDNA or gDNA derived from T cells, B-cell-depleted T cells, or PBMCs.

The table came from immunoSEQ multiplex PCR; TCRdb's copy has only in-frame clones and leaves some out. Among some 87,000 clones, roughly 89% were seen once, and the ten largest hold roughly 3.5%. The sample was peripheral blood. This TCR derives from a woman aged 70 to 79 with acute or convalescent COVID-19.

The CDR3 here is CASWSGYYGYTF. The DNA of the CDR3 is TGTGCCAGCTGGTCGGGGTACTATGGCTACACCTTC. The genes are TRBV27 and TRBJ1-2; D unclear. Germline values: CDR1 MNHEY, CDR2 SMNVEV (reference sequence). CDR3 length: 12 amino acids. The V and J ends lost 8 bases and 3 bases respectively, with 10 bases between them.